This T cell receptor (beta chain) emerged from a study of blood T cell repertoires in COVID-19. This clone has just a few counts. Per germline, CDR1 SNHLY and CDR2 FYNNEI. This CDR3 is 15 amino acids long. The J segment lost 0 bases and the V segment lost 6 bases, leaving 2 bases of the junction unmatched. The assay was immunoSEQ multiplex PCR, and TCRdb's table has in-frame clones only and misses some. The sample records about 220,000 clones, 75% to 85% being singletons. The V and J genes are TRBV2 and TRBJ1-3; TRBD1 aligns across 10 bases. The source material was peripheral blood. The sequence was collected from a middle-aged man with active or convalescent COVID-19. Here the CDR3 reads CASRRDRGSGNTIYF. The CDR3 DNA reads TGTGCCAGCAGGCGGGACAGGGGCTCTGGAAACACCATATATTTT.